These T cell receptor beta chains were read from a single sample in a study of naive and memory T cell subsets. Each CDR3 protein is one row after TCRdb ran MiXCR on the UMI-ligation and nested PCR reads. The sample lists around 160,000 distinct CDR3 sequences, over 15% seen once, with more than 0.13% in the top ten. Sequenced material: naive CD4+ T cells from blood. These TCRs come from a human donor in good health. Each CDR3 is given with its conserved first and last residue. D genes are given only for firm matches. Not every row has a clone size; where given, it reads once, few, many or a size class.

V gene: TRBV7-2
J gene: TRBJ2-6
clone size: many
D gene: .
CDR3 DNA: TGTGCCAGCAGCTTTGGGGGCGCTGGGGCCAACGTCCTGACTTTC
CDR3 protein: CASSFGGAGANVLTF

V gene: TRBV19
J gene: TRBJ2-1
clone size: .
D gene: .
CDR3 DNA: TGTGCCAGTGGCTCCGGCATCCCGTACAATGAGCAGTTCTTC
CDR3 protein: CASGSGIPYNEQFF

V gene: TRBV20-1
J gene: TRBJ2-4
clone size: many
D gene: .
CDR3 DNA: TGCAGTGCTAGGGGCAGGGCGAACATTCAGTACTTC
CDR3 protein: CSARGRANIQYF

V gene: TRBV5-5
J gene: TRBJ2-2
clone size: .
D gene: TRBD2
CDR3 DNA: TGTGCCAGCAGTTTTCAGGGAAGCGGGAGATTTGTCGGGGAGCTGTTTTTT
CDR3 protein: CASSFQGSGRFVGELFF

V gene: TRBV15
J gene: TRBJ2-7
clone size: few
D gene: .
CDR3 DNA: TGTGCCACCGGAGGTTCCGGGTCCTACGAGCAGTACTTC
CDR3 protein: CATGGSGSYEQYF

V gene: TRBV20-1
J gene: TRBJ2-3
clone size: few
D gene: .
CDR3 DNA: TGCAGTGCTAGAGTCTCTGGCTTGGTGACAGATACGCAGTATTTT
CDR3 protein: CSARVSGLVTDTQYF

V gene: TRBV3-1
J gene: TRBJ1-1
clone size: .
D gene: .
CDR3 DNA: TGTGCCAGCAGCCTAGATGGGGGACTGAGTGAAGCTTTCTTT
CDR3 protein: CASSLDGGLSEAFF

V gene: TRBV12-3/TRBV12-4
J gene: TRBJ2-6
clone size: few
D gene: .
CDR3 DNA: TGTGCCAGCAGTCCCCGGAGGGCCAACGTCCTGACTTTC
CDR3 protein: CASSPRRANVLTF

V gene: TRBV6-2/TRBV6-3
J gene: TRBJ2-1
clone size: many
D gene: TRBD2
CDR3 DNA: TGTGCCAGCAGCCCTACCGGAGCGGGAAGTACCGATGAGCAGTTCTTC
CDR3 protein: CASSPTGAGSTDEQFF

V gene: TRBV7-9
J gene: TRBJ2-7
clone size: .
D gene: .
CDR3 DNA: TGTGCCAGCAGCTTAGGATTCAGTTGGCACGAGCAGTACTTC
CDR3 protein: CASSLGFSWHEQYF

V gene: TRBV12-3/TRBV12-4
J gene: TRBJ2-1
clone size: few
D gene: .
CDR3 DNA: TGTGCCAGCAGTTTACGGGGAAATGAGCAGTTCTTC
CDR3 protein: CASSLRGNEQFF

V gene: TRBV1
J gene: TRBJ1-2
clone size: few
D gene: .
CDR3 DNA: TGCACCAGCAGCCAAACCCCGTCGGGAGGCGACGGCTACACCTTC
CDR3 protein: CTSSQTPSGGDGYTF

V gene: TRBV5-1
J gene: TRBJ2-6
clone size: .
D gene: .
CDR3 DNA: TGCGCCAGCAGCCTTCATGGTGCAGGGTCCCCACCTGGGGCCAACGTCCTGACTTTC
CDR3 protein: CASSLHGAGSPPGANVLTF

V gene: TRBV29-1
J gene: TRBJ2-3
clone size: .
D gene: .
CDR3 DNA: TGCAGCGCCGTCTGGGACATTTCTCCGTATTTT
CDR3 protein: CSAVWDISPYF

V gene: TRBV6-5
J gene: TRBJ2-7
clone size: few
D gene: .
CDR3 DNA: TGTGCCAGCAGTTACTCGACAGACGCCTCCTACGAGCAGTACTTC
CDR3 protein: CASSYSTDASYEQYF

V gene: TRBV29-1
J gene: TRBJ2-1
clone size: few
D gene: TRBD2
CDR3 DNA: TGCAGCGTTGTTGCGGGAGGGTACAATGAGCAGTTCTTC
CDR3 protein: CSVVAGGYNEQFF

V gene: TRBV28
J gene: TRBJ2-7
clone size: .
D gene: .
CDR3 DNA: TGTGCCAGCAGTCCCTTTGGGACCTACGAGCAGTACTTC
CDR3 protein: CASSPFGTYEQYF

V gene: TRBV20-1
J gene: TRBJ2-5
clone size: many
D gene: TRBD2
CDR3 DNA: TGCAGTGCCCCCCCGGGACTAGCGCTACAAGAGACCCAGTACTTC
CDR3 protein: CSAPPGLALQETQYF

V gene: TRBV5-1
J gene: TRBJ2-7
clone size: .
D gene: TRBD2
CDR3 DNA: TGCGCCAGCAGCTTGGTCGGGAGGGCCAAACGGGACGAGCAGTACTTC
CDR3 protein: CASSLVGRAKRDEQYF

V gene: TRBV12-3/TRBV12-4
J gene: TRBJ1-5
clone size: .
D gene: .
CDR3 DNA: TGTGCCAGCAGCCGGACAGACAGTCAGCCCCAGCATTTT
CDR3 protein: CASSRTDSQPQHF

V gene: TRBV28
J gene: TRBJ2-6
clone size: .
D gene: .
CDR3 DNA: TGTGCCAGCCAACTAGGGTCCGGGGCCAACGTCCTGACTTTC
CDR3 protein: CASQLGSGANVLTF

V gene: TRBV5-8
J gene: TRBJ1-6
clone size: few
D gene: TRBD1
CDR3 DNA: TGTGCCAGCAGCGCGCAGGGGGCCGCAAATAATTCACCCCTCCACTTT
CDR3 protein: CASSAQGAANNSPLHF

V gene: TRBV24-1
J gene: TRBJ2-6
clone size: .
D gene: .
CDR3 DNA: TGTGCCACCAGTGGCTCCCCCCCTGGGGCCAACGTCCTGACTTTC
CDR3 protein: CATSGSPPGANVLTF

V gene: TRBV30
J gene: TRBJ2-3
clone size: few
D gene: .
CDR3 DNA: TGTGCCTGGAGTGACGGGGGACTCTACCCGGATACGCAGTATTTT
CDR3 protein: CAWSDGGLYPDTQYF

V gene: TRBV20-1
J gene: TRBJ2-1
clone size: few
D gene: TRBD2
CDR3 DNA: TGCAGTGCTAGGGGACTAGCGCTATATGAGCAGTTCTTC
CDR3 protein: CSARGLALYEQFF

V gene: TRBV29-1
J gene: TRBJ2-3
clone size: many
D gene: .
CDR3 DNA: TGCAGCGCCACCCCCACAGATACGCAGTATTTT
CDR3 protein: CSATPTDTQYF

V gene: TRBV28
J gene: TRBJ2-1
clone size: .
D gene: TRBD2
CDR3 DNA: TGTGCCAGCAGTTCACCTAGCGGGAACTCTTACAATGAGCAGTTCTTC
CDR3 protein: CASSSPSGNSYNEQFF

V gene: TRBV5-1
J gene: TRBJ1-5
clone size: few
D gene: .
CDR3 DNA: TGCGCCAGCATCGGAAAGGCAGGTAGCCGCCAGGGCAATCAGCCCCAGCATTTT
CDR3 protein: CASIGKAGSRQGNQPQHF

V gene: TRBV12-3/TRBV12-4
J gene: TRBJ2-3
clone size: few
D gene: .
CDR3 DNA: TGTGCCAGCAGCCTTGACAGGCAGAAGACAGATACGCAGTATTTT
CDR3 protein: CASSLDRQKTDTQYF

V gene: TRBV19
J gene: TRBJ1-1
clone size: .
D gene: TRBD1
CDR3 DNA: TGTGCCAGTAGCCCGGACAGGGGCGTTGTGGCTTTCTTT
CDR3 protein: CASSPDRGVVAFF

V gene: TRBV5-1
J gene: TRBJ2-3
clone size: .
D gene: .
CDR3 DNA: TGCGCCAGCAGCTTGGATTCCGTAGATACGCAGTATTTT
CDR3 protein: CASSLDSVDTQYF

V gene: TRBV19
J gene: TRBJ1-5
clone size: few
D gene: .
CDR3 DNA: TGTGCCAGTAGTAGCGTGAAGGATCAGCCCCAGCATTTT
CDR3 protein: CASSSVKDQPQHF

V gene: TRBV27
J gene: TRBJ2-7
clone size: .
D gene: .
CDR3 DNA: TGTGCCAGCAGGACGGACACAACCTCCTACGAGCAGTACTTC
CDR3 protein: CASRTDTTSYEQYF

V gene: TRBV19
J gene: TRBJ2-1
clone size: .
D gene: .
CDR3 DNA: TGTGCCAGTAGTGAAGGGAACAATGAGCAGTTCTTC
CDR3 protein: CASSEGNNEQFF

V gene: TRBV27
J gene: TRBJ1-2
clone size: .
D gene: TRBD1
CDR3 DNA: TGTGCCAGCAGTCTGTTCCGGACAGGGTTAGTACGCGGCTATGGCTACACCTTC
CDR3 protein: CASSLFRTGLVRGYGYTF

V gene: TRBV24-1
J gene: TRBJ2-1
clone size: few
D gene: TRBD2
CDR3 DNA: TGTGCCACCAGTAGGCTAGCGGGAGGAATGCAGTTCTTC
CDR3 protein: CATSRLAGGMQFF

V gene: TRBV6-5
J gene: TRBJ2-1
clone size: few
D gene: .
CDR3 DNA: TGTGCCAGCAGTTACAACCCTCCCCAACTAGATGCGGGGGAGCAGTTCTTC
CDR3 protein: CASSYNPPQLDAGEQFF

V gene: TRBV20-1
J gene: TRBJ2-1
clone size: .
D gene: .
CDR3 DNA: TGCAGTGCTAGAGGTCAATCAGCGTGGTACAATGAGCAGTTCTTC
CDR3 protein: CSARGQSAWYNEQFF

V gene: TRBV9
J gene: TRBJ2-1
clone size: few
D gene: .
CDR3 DNA: TGTGCCAGCAGCGTAGACTTCGGGGGTGAGCAGTTCTTC
CDR3 protein: CASSVDFGGEQFF

V gene: TRBV5-6
J gene: TRBJ2-1
clone size: few
D gene: TRBD1
CDR3 DNA: TGTGCCAGCAGTTCCCGGGACAGGCATTTGTATGAGCAGTTCTTC
CDR3 protein: CASSSRDRHLYEQFF

V gene: TRBV12-3/TRBV12-4
J gene: TRBJ1-3
clone size: .
D gene: .
CDR3 DNA: TGTGCCAGCAGTTTTCGAGGGACTGGAAACACCATATATTTT
CDR3 protein: CASSFRGTGNTIYF

V gene: TRBV20-1
J gene: TRBJ2-7
clone size: few
D gene: .
CDR3 DNA: TGCAGTACGACCGAGGGACTTGCACATTACTTC
CDR3 protein: CSTTEGLAHYF

V gene: TRBV29-1
J gene: TRBJ1-4
clone size: few
D gene: .
CDR3 DNA: TGCAGCGTGCTTGAGGCTAATGAAAAACTGTTTTTT
CDR3 protein: CSVLEANEKLFF

V gene: TRBV30
J gene: TRBJ1-1
clone size: .
D gene: .
CDR3 DNA: TGTGCCTGGAGTGTACTGGACCGGAACACTGAAGCTTTCTTT
CDR3 protein: CAWSVLDRNTEAFF

V gene: TRBV29-1
J gene: TRBJ2-7
clone size: .
D gene: TRBD1
CDR3 DNA: TGCAGCGTTGAACCGGGACAGGGGGACTACGAGCAGTACTTC
CDR3 protein: CSVEPGQGDYEQYF

V gene: TRBV20-1
J gene: TRBJ2-1
clone size: .
D gene: .
CDR3 DNA: TGCAGTGCTAGCAGGGGTAAGGATGAGCAGTTCTTC
CDR3 protein: CSASRGKDEQFF